The rows below give T cell receptor beta chains drawn from one sample of a study of T cells in Graves' hyperthyroidism and ophthalmopathy. TCRdb recomputed calls from the multiplex PCR reads with MiXCR, one row per CDR3 protein. The sample comprises roughly 380,000 distinct CDR3 sequences, roughly 14% of which are singletons, and around 21% rests with the top ten. The source material was blood. These receptors were obtained from a young man with Graves' hyperthyroidism that later progressed to Graves' ophthalmopathy. Both conserved end residues are part of each CDR3. D genes are given only for firm matches. The size entry is marked missing in some rows and otherwise reads once, few, many or a size class.

length	V	size	D	J	CDR3	DNA
13	TRBV20-1	many	-	TRBJ1-5	CSASQGPGQPQHF	TGCAGTGCTAGCCAGGGCCCGGGTCAGCCCCAGCATTTT
14	TRBV12-3/TRBV12-4	few	TRBD2	TRBJ2-1	CASRSGGWYNEQFF	TGTGCCAGCAGGAGCGGGGGCTGGTACAATGAGCAGTTCTTC
14	TRBV19	few	-	TRBJ2-3	CASSIVPGTDTQYF	TGTGCCAGTAGTATAGTGCCTGGAACAGATACGCAGTATTTT
13	TRBV19	few	-	TRBJ1-5	CASSIWGDQPQHF	TGTGCCAGTAGTATCTGGGGGGATCAGCCCCAGCATTTT
14	TRBV7-6	many	TRBD2	TRBJ2-1	CASSRTSGVDEQFF	TGTGCCAGCAGCCGGACTAGCGGGGTGGATGAGCAGTTCTTC
18	TRBV10-3	many	-	TRBJ2-7	CAISEGGVTRVGAYEQYF	TGTGCCATCAGTGAAGGAGGGGTAACTAGGGTGGGGGCCTACGAGCAGTACTTC
13	TRBV2	many	-	TRBJ2-7	CASSVQYSYEQYF	TGTGCCAGCAGTGTGCAATACTCCTACGAGCAGTACTTC
15	TRBV20-1	-	-	TRBJ2-3	CSARVAPLSTDAQYF	TGCAGTGCTAGAGTAGCGCCTCTTAGCACAGATGCGCAGTATTTT
14	TRBV7-9	many	-	TRBJ1-6	CASRIGGDNSPLHF	TGTGCCAGCAGAATAGGGGGTGATAATTCACCCCTCCACTTT
12	TRBV29-1	few	-	TRBJ2-2	CSVPEGTGELFF	TGCAGCGTTCCCGAGGGCACCGGGGAGCTGTTTTTT
14	TRBV27	many	TRBD1	TRBJ1-2	CASSPRQGRDGYTF	TGTGCCAGCAGTCCCCGACAGGGACGGGATGGCTACACCTTC
16	TRBV13	-	-	TRBJ1-6	CASSPAGSSYNSPLHF	TGTGCCAGCAGCCCCGCCGGGAGCTCCTATAATTCACCCCTCCACTTT
14	TRBV7-7	-	-	TRBJ2-5	CASSRGRQQETQYF	TGTGCTAGCAGCCGGGGACGCCAGCAAGAGACCCAGTACTTC
16	TRBV7-6	many	TRBD2	TRBJ2-5	CASSLGTSGGGETQYF	TGTGCCAGCAGCTTAGGAACTAGCGGGGGCGGGGAGACCCAGTACTTC
15	TRBV9	many	-	TRBJ1-1	CASSVGWVGNTEAFF	TGTGCCAGCAGCGTAGGATGGGTTGGGAACACTGAAGCTTTCTTT
17	TRBV7-8	many	TRBD1	TRBJ2-7	CASSLVSLSGTAYEQYF	TGTGCCAGCAGCTTAGTGAGCCTCTCCGGGACAGCCTACGAGCAGTACTTC
12	TRBV7-6	-	-	TRBJ2-2	CAVTDATGELFF	TGTGCGGTGACTGACGCCACCGGGGAGCTGTTTTTT
13	TRBV13	many	-	TRBJ1-1	CASRLRGSTEAFF	TGTGCCAGCAGACTTAGGGGGAGCACTGAAGCTTTCTTT
16	TRBV7-9	-	-	TRBJ2-1	CASSLGGGVSYNEQFF	TGTGCCAGCAGCTTAGGTGGCGGGGTTTCCTACAATGAGCAGTTCTTC
13	TRBV4-1	-	-	TRBJ2-1	CASSPLYADEQFF	TGCGCCAGCAGCCCCCTGTATGCGGATGAGCAGTTCTTC
15	TRBV19	-	-	TRBJ1-1	CASSIRGASNTEAFF	TGTGCCAGTAGTATAAGAGGGGCTTCGAACACTGAAGCTTTCTTT
16	TRBV4-1	few	-	TRBJ2-7	CASSQTPSGATYEQYF	TGCGCCAGCAGCCAAACCCCTTCCGGGGCCACCTACGAACAGTACTTC
16	TRBV9	-	-	TRBJ2-3	CASSDGSASNTDTQYF	TGTGCCAGCAGTGATGGCAGCGCTTCGAACACAGATACGCAGTATTTT
14	TRBV20-1	many	-	TRBJ2-5	CSATPIGLQETQYF	TGCAGTGCCACTCCAATAGGGCTTCAAGAGACCCAGTACTTC
14	TRBV5-1	few	-	TRBJ2-3	CASSPGMRTDTQYF	TGCGCCAGCAGCCCGGGGATGAGGACAGATACGCAGTATTTT
13	TRBV10-3	few	-	TRBJ1-5	CAISGTVKQPQHF	TGTGCCATCAGTGGGACAGTCAAACAGCCCCAGCATTTT
15	TRBV29-1	many	-	TRBJ2-5	CSVEEGGRGYSTQYF	TGCAGCGTTGAAGAGGGGGGAAGAGGGTACTCGACCCAGTACTTC
15	TRBV19	few	TRBD1	TRBJ1-2	CASSPSGDSVYGYTF	TGTGCCAGTAGTCCTTCCGGGGACAGCGTTTATGGCTACACCTTC
14	TRBV6-1	few	TRBD2	TRBJ2-2	CASSPNSGAGELFF	TGTGCCAGCAGTCCCAATAGCGGGGCCGGGGAGCTGTTTTTT
15	TRBV12-3/TRBV12-4	many	TRBD1	TRBJ2-1	CASRLGQGAYNEQFF	TGTGCCAGCAGGTTAGGACAGGGGGCGTACAATGAGCAGTTCTTC
15	TRBV12-3/TRBV12-4	many	TRBD1	TRBJ2-7	CASSSGTGGKGEQYF	TGTGCCAGCAGTTCGGGGACAGGGGGCAAGGGGGAGCAGTACTTC
14	TRBV7-9	many	-	TRBJ1-1	CASSLGPLNTEAFF	TGTGCCAGCAGCTTAGGGCCCCTGAACACTGAAGCTTTCTTT
17	TRBV18	few	TRBD1	TRBJ2-7	CASSPPPDRGGPGEQYF	TGTGCCAGCTCACCACCTCCGGACAGGGGGGGGCCGGGCGAGCAGTACTTC
12	TRBV20-1	many	-	TRBJ1-1	CSARDLNFEAFF	TGCAGTGCTAGAGACTTGAATTTTGAAGCTTTCTTT
15	TRBV11-1	many	-	TRBJ2-1	CASSPVVSSYNEQFF	TGTGCCAGCAGCCCTGTCGTGAGCTCCTACAATGAGCAGTTCTTC
15	TRBV6-1	many	-	TRBJ1-2	CASSEVGHRRDGYTF	TGTGCCAGCAGTGAAGTGGGACATCGGAGAGATGGCTACACCTTC
14	TRBV7-9	many	-	TRBJ1-1	CASSSSVGNTEAFF	TGTGCCAGCAGCTCCTCTGTTGGGAACACTGAAGCTTTCTTT
13	TRBV10-2	few	TRBD1	TRBJ1-1	CAAGQGLNTEAFF	TGCGCCGCGGGACAGGGATTGAACACTGAAGCTTTCTTT
13	TRBV7-3	many	-	TRBJ2-1	CASSPNTYNEQFF	TGTGCCAGCAGCCCCAACACTTACAATGAGCAGTTCTTC
15	TRBV5-1	few	TRBD2	TRBJ2-7	CASSLSGTSAYEQYF	TGCGCCAGCAGCCTATCCGGGACTAGCGCTTACGAGCAGTACTTC
13	TRBV24-1	-	-	TRBJ2-1	CATGSDTDNEQFF	TGTGCCACCGGGAGCGACACGGACAATGAGCAGTTCTTC
15	TRBV7-9	-	-	TRBJ1-1	CASSFPWGSRTEAFF	TGTGCCAGCAGCTTTCCCTGGGGGTCAAGGACTGAAGCTTTCTTT
14	TRBV6-1	-	TRBD1	TRBJ1-2	CASRLAGGGYGYTF	TGTGCCAGCCGTCTGGCAGGGGGTGGCTATGGCTACACCTTC
14	TRBV7-9	few	TRBD2	TRBJ2-3	CASSPQTSRDTQYF	TGTGCCAGCAGCCCTCAGACTAGCCGGGATACGCAGTATTTT
12	TRBV6-2/TRBV6-3	few	-	TRBJ2-7	CASQEAHYEQYF	TGTGCCAGCCAGGAAGCCCACTACGAGCAGTACTTC